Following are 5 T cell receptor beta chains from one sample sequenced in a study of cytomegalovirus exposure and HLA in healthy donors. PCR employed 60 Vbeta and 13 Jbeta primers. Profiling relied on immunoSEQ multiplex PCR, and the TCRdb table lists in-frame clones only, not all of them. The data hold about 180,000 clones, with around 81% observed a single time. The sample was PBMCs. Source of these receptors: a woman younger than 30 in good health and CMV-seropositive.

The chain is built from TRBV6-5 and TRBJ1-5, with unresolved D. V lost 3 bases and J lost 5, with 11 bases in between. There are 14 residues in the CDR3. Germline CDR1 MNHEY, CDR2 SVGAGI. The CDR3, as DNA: TGTGCCAGCAGTTATTCCAGATCTCATCAGCCCCAGCATTTT. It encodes CASSYSRSHQPQHF.

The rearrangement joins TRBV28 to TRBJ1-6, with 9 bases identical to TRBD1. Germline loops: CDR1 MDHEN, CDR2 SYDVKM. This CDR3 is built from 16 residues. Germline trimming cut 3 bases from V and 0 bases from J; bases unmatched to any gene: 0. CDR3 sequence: CASSLDRGSYNSPLHF. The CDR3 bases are TGTGCCAGCAGTTTGGACAGGGGCTCCTATAATTCACCCCTCCACTTT.

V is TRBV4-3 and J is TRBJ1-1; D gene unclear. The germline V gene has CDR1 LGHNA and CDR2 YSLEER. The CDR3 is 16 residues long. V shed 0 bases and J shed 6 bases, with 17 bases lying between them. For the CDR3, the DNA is TGCGCCAGCAGCCAAGATCGTCGGCTTGGGAGGGCTGAAGCTTTCTTT. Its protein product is CASSQDRRLGRAEAFF.

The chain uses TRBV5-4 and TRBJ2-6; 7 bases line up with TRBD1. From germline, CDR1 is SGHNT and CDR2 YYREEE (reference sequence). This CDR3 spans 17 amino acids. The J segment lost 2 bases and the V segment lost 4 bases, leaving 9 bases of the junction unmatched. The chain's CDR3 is CASSDPGQRAGANVLTF. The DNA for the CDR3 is TGTGCCAGCAGCGACCCGGGACAGAGGGCTGGGGCCAACGTCCTGACTTTC.

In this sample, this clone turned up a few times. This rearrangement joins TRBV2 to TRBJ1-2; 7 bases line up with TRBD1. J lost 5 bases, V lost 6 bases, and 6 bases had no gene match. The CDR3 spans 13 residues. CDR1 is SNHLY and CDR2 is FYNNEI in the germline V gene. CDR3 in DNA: TGTGCCAGCAGCGGAGGGACAGCGTATGGCTACACCTTC. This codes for CASSGGTAYGYTF.